This T cell receptor (beta chain) was sequenced for a study of identical twins. General observations from the study: Conclusions relied on cross-sectional statistical analysis, not following the same donors. Weaker excess sharing between twins was seen in beta out-of-frame sequences. Modelling underestimated the level of out-of-frame TCR alpha sharing observed in monozygotic twins. Invariant populations such as MAIT and iNKT cells could partly muddle zero-insertion analyses.

This clonotype appeared a few times. Its antigen is not identified. TCRdb re-derived calls from the 5' RACE reads in MiXCR, one entry per CDR3 protein. The data hold roughly 1.6 million distinct CDR3 sequences, with under 35% observed a single time. CDR1 is LNHDA, CDR2 SQIVND, per germline (reference sequence). J lost 3 bases, V lost 8 bases, and 8 bases had no gene match. The CDR3 contains 15 residues. Sequencing was performed on cord blood. This sequence joins TRBV19 and TRBJ2-3, with TRBD1 matching 10 bases. This receptor was identified in a newborn girl in good health. The DNA of the CDR3 is TGTGCCAGTGCCCCCGGGACAGGGGTAACAGATACGCAGTATTTT. This encodes CASAPGTGVTDTQYF. Combining the CDR3 with reference TRBV19 and TRBJ2-3 gives the whole variable domain DGGITQSPKYLFRKEGQNVTLSCEQNLNHDAMYWYRQDPGQGLRLIYYSQIVNDFQKGDIAEGYSVSREKKESFPLTVTSAQKNPTAFYLCASAPGTGVTDTQYFGPGTRLTVL.